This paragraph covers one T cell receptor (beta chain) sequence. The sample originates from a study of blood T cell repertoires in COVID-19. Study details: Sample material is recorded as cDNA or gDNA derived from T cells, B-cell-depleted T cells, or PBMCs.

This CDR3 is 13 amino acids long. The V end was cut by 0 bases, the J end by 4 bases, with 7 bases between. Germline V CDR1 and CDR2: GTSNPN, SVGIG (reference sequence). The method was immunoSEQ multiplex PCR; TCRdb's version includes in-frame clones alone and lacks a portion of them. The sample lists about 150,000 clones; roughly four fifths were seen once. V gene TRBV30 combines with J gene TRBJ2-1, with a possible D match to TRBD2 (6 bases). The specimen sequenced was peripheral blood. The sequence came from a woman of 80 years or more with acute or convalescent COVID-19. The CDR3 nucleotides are TGTGCCTGGAGTGTAGGAGGGTACAATGAGCAGTTCTTC. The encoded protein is CAWSVGGYNEQFF.